What follows are 2 T cell receptor beta chains derived from one specimen sequenced in a study of shared clonotypes between healthy human individuals. Sequencing used immunoSEQ multiplex PCR; TCRdb keeps in-frame clones, though not all of them. Among about 680,000 clones, approximately 74% were seen once, and the ten largest hold approximately 1.7%. The sequenced material came from memory CD4+ T cells sorted from blood. Subset noted: CD45RA-negative fraction. The receptors originated from a woman between 25 and 40 years old in good health.

The table lists this clone with many counts. The CDR3 DNA follows: TGTGCCTGGAATTTGGGGCCCAACCGATACGAGCAGTACTTC. Protein sequence: CAWNLGPNRYEQYF. The chain is built from TRBV30 and TRBJ2-7; weak D call: TRBD1 (5 bases). This CDR3 has 14 amino acids. V lost 4 bases to trimming and J lost 4 bases, with 17 bases between them. In germline, CDR1 is GTSNPN, CDR2 SVGIG (reference sequence). Drawing the rest from reference TRBV30 and TRBJ2-7, the complete variable domain is SQTIHQWPATLVQPVGSPLSLECTVEGTSNPNLYWYRQAAGRGLQLLFYSVGIGQISSEVPQNLSASRPQDRQFILSSKKLLLSDSGFYLCAWNLGPNRYEQYFGPGTRLTVT.

This chain connects TRBV19 to TRBJ2-7; 9 nucleotides align to TRBD1. The J segment lost 5 bases and the V segment lost 4 bases, leaving 9 bases of the junction unmatched. Germline V gene data show CDR1 as LNHDA and CDR2 as SQIVND (reference sequence). This CDR3 has 15 amino acids. The CDR3 bases are TGTGCCAGTAGTACCGCGGGGACAGGGACCAACGAGCAGTACTTC. This codes for CASSTAGTGTNEQYF.